This T cell receptor (beta chain) was recovered during a study of T-cell reconstitution after alpha-beta-depleted transplantation in children. Germline-derived CDR1 and CDR2 are SGHVS and FQNEAQ. The CDR3 has 15 amino acids. The junction had 5 bases not matched to a gene; V was cut back by 4 bases and J by 6 bases. Unique molecular identifiers were incorporated when the TCRbeta library was constructed. A single record per CDR3 protein comes from TCRdb applying MiXCR to the PCR reads. The data contain nearly 550,000 distinct CDR3 sequences, about 18% of them singletons. The TCR comes from a human donor who donated a stem cell graft to a child with acute lymphoblastic leukemia. V usage is TRBV7-8 and J usage is TRBJ2-1, with 11 bases identical to TRBD2. The sample in question was PBMCs from the stem cell graft donor, obtained from the stem cell graft. CDR3 sequence (DNA): TGTGCCAGCAGCTCTTGGACTAGCGGGTCCAATGAGCAGTTCTTC. Protein: CASSSWTSGSNEQFF.